Below, 30 T cell receptor beta chains from the same sample are listed, as sequenced in a study of blood T cell repertoires in COVID-19. Assay used: immunoSEQ multiplex PCR; TCRdb lists only in-frame clones, some missing. In the table there are over 150,000 clones, about four fifths of which are singletons. The sequenced sample consisted of PBMCs or T cells enriched from blood (not recorded which). The receptor set was obtained from a man aged 35 to 55 who had recovered from COVID-19.

This sequence joins TRBV18 and TRBJ1-3; tentative D call: TRBD1 (5 bases). Looked up from germline, CDR1 is KGHSH and CDR2 is LQKENI. The CDR3 has 13 amino acids. V was clipped by 0 bases and J by 10 bases, with 10 bases between them. In nucleotides, the CDR3 is TGTGCCAGCTCACCACCAGGGGAATGGACCATATATTTT. It specifies CASSPPGEWTIYF.

The rearrangement links TRBV7-8 to TRBJ1-2; D ambiguous. The germline V gene has CDR1 SGHVS and CDR2 FQNEAQ. The CDR3 length is 13 residues. V lost 5 bases, J lost 4 bases, and 11 bases lay in between. The CDR3 DNA reads TGTGCCAGCAGCCCTCGGGTCTTCTATGGCTACACCTTC. Its translation is CASSPRVFYGYTF.

The chain joins TRBV5-4 to TRBJ2-3; the match to TRBD1 covers 9 bases. Germline assignment: CDR1 SGHNT and CDR2 YYREEE (reference sequence). The ends lost 4 bases at V and 2 bases at J; junction bases unmatched: 5. CDR3 size: 15 residues. CDR3 loop: CASSEGQGHTDTQYF. The CDR3 region has the DNA TGTGCCAGCAGCGAGGGACAGGGCCACACAGATACGCAGTATTTT. Full variable domain (outside the CDR3, taken from reference TRBV5-4 and TRBJ2-3): ETGVTQSPTHLIKTRGQQVTLRCSSQSGHNTVSWYQQALGQGPQFIFQYYREEENGRGNFPPRFSGLQFPNYSSELNVNALELDDSALYLCASSEGQGHTDTQYFGPGTRLTVL.

The gene calls are TRBV4-3 and TRBJ2-1, with unresolved D. V dropped 2 bases and J dropped 8 bases, with 10 bases sitting between them. CDR1 is LGHNA, CDR2 YSLEER, per germline. This CDR3 has 13 amino acids. CDR3 sequence (DNA): TGCGCCAGCAGCCAACGACCGGGTTATGAGCAGTTCTTC. Translation: CASSQRPGYEQFF.

This rearrangement joins TRBV12-5 to TRBJ2-1; D is unclear. This CDR3 comprises 12 residues. V was trimmed by 4 bases and J by 7 bases, leaving 8 bases between them. Per the germline V gene, CDR1 is LGHNT and CDR2 is FRNRAP. The CDR3 sequence is CASGSRWNEQFF. The DNA of the CDR3 is TGTGCTAGTGGTTCCCGGTGGAATGAGCAGTTCTTC.

This clone has a handful of counts. V gene TRBV12-3 or TRBV12-4 combines with J gene TRBJ1-3; D not certain. CDR3 length: 13 amino acids. V dropped 6 bases and J dropped 2 bases, with 8 bases sitting between them. The CDR3: CASRRSTGNTIYF. DNA for the CDR3: TGTGCCAGCAGGAGGAGTACTGGAAACACCATATATTTT.

CDR3 in DNA: TGTGCCAGCAGTTTTAGAGGACAGGTCTTGAAAGCTTTCTTT. Translated, it gives CASSFRGQVLKAFF. The chain recombines TRBV28 with TRBJ1-1; 7 nucleotides match TRBD1. The CDR3 has 14 amino acids. The V gene's germline CDR1 is MDHEN and CDR2 SYDVKM. Trimming cost V 3 bases and J 9 bases; bases outside gene matches: 10.

The rearrangement links TRBV6-5 to TRBJ1-4, with TRBD1 identical over 10 bases. Trimming took 6 bases from V and 10 from J; bases not matched to a gene: 8. This CDR3 is built from 14 residues. Germline assignment: CDR1 MNHEY and CDR2 SVGAGI. The CDR3 spells CASSRQGALGKLFF. The CDR3 DNA reads as TGTGCCAGCAGCAGACAGGGGGCGCTGGGAAAACTGTTTTTT.

V usage is TRBV15 and J usage is TRBJ1-2; 7 positions agree with TRBD1. CDR1 LNHNV and CDR2 YYDKDF come from the germline V gene (reference sequence). CDR3 size: 14 residues. The V segment lost 6 bases and the J segment 4 bases; nucleotides outside the gene matches: 8. In DNA, the CDR3 is TGTGCCACCAGGTCCGGGACAGACTCCTATGGCTACACCTTC. Translated, it gives CATRSGTDSYGYTF. Full variable domain (rest looked up from reference TRBV15 and TRBJ1-2): DAMVIQNPRYQVTQFGKPVTLSCSQTLNHNVMYWYQQKSSQAPKLLFHYYDKDFNNEADTPDNFQSRRPNTSFCFLDIRSPGLGDTAMYLCATRSGTDSYGYTFGSGTRLTVV.

The chain employs TRBV19 and TRBJ2-2; 12 bases match TRBD1. The CDR3 length is 18 residues. With V trimmed by 5 bases and J by 6 bases, 13 bases remained unmatched. Per the germline V gene, CDR1 is LNHDA and CDR2 is SQIVND (reference sequence). The CDR3 nucleotides are TGTGCCAGTAGTCTTACCGGGACAGGGGGCGAATGGTCCGGGGAGCTGTTTTTT. It yields the protein CASSLTGTGGEWSGELFF. Variable domain in full (rest from reference TRBV19 and TRBJ2-2): DGGITQSPKYLFRKEGQNVTLSCEQNLNHDAMYWYRQDPGQGLRLIYYSQIVNDFQKGDIAEGYSVSREKKESFPLTVTSAQKNPTAFYLCASSLTGTGGEWSGELFFGEGSRLTVL.

The chain is built from TRBV7-9 and TRBJ2-3; D possibly corresponds to TRBD2 (6 bases). The germline CDR1 and CDR2 sequences are SEHNR and FQNEAQ (reference sequence). CDR3 length: 15 residues. The V and J ends lost 2 bases and 2 bases respectively, with 11 bases between them. The CDR3 protein is CASSLRGLFTDTQYF. As DNA, the CDR3 is TGTGCCAGCAGCTTAAGGGGACTCTTCACAGATACGCAGTATTTT.

The rearrangement links TRBV15 to TRBJ1-4, with 8 bases identical to TRBD1. Unmatched junction bases numbered 5, after V lost 5 bases and J lost 3 bases. CDR1 LNHNV and CDR2 YYDKDF come from the germline V gene (reference sequence). CDR3 length: 15 amino acids. The CDR3 sequence is CATSSPGGSNEKLFF. CDR3 DNA: TGTGCCACCAGCTCACCAGGGGGCTCTAATGAAAAACTGTTTTTT. Complete variable domain (other parts from reference TRBV15 and TRBJ1-4): DAMVIQNPRYQVTQFGKPVTLSCSQTLNHNVMYWYQQKSSQAPKLLFHYYDKDFNNEADTPDNFQSRRPNTSFCFLDIRSPGLGDTAMYLCATSSPGGSNEKLFFGSGTQLSVL.

In DNA, the CDR3 is TGTGCCAGCAGTGACCCCACTTTATTAATACCCGACGAGCAGTACTTC. Protein product: CASSDPTLLIPDEQYF. The genes are TRBV6-4 and TRBJ2-7; D call uncertain. This CDR3 contains 16 residues. Germline V gene sequence: CDR1 MRHNA, CDR2 SNTAGT. Trimming shortened V by 2 bases and J by 5 bases, and 19 bases separated the two germline ends.

The genes are TRBV4-1 and TRBJ2-7, with 13 bases that match TRBD2. This CDR3 is built from 16 residues. The germline V gene encodes CDR1 MGHRA and CDR2 YSYEKL. V gave up 0 bases and J gave up 5 bases; unmatched junction bases: 4. As DNA, the CDR3 is TGCGCCAGCAGCCAAGACGAGGGGACTAGCGGGGACGAGCAGTACTTC. Its protein product is CASSQDEGTSGDEQYF.

The chain has TRBV15 and TRBJ2-1; TRBD1 matches 9 bases. This CDR3 spans 15 amino acids. Germline CDR1 and CDR2: LNHNV and YYDKDF (reference sequence). V was pared by 6 bases and J by 8 bases, with 11 bases of the junction left unmatched. The CDR3 bases are TGTGCCACCAGTGACCGGGACAGGGAGTTTGATGAGCAGTTCTTC. Translated: CATSDRDREFDEQFF.

This chain joins TRBV6-5 and TRBJ2-1; D might be TRBD2 (5 bases). The CDR3 sequence is 11 residues long. The V end was cut by 5 bases, the J end by 15 bases, with 14 bases between. Germline CDR1 reads MNHEY; CDR2 reads SVGAGI. The CDR3: CASSPLERAFF. The DNA of the CDR3 is TGTGCCAGCAGTCCTCTCGAGAGGGCGTTCTTC.

CDR3 DNA: TGCGCCAGCAGCTTGGGGGCTATCGACCACACCGGGGAGCTGTTTTTT. This sequence encodes CASSLGAIDHTGELFF. J is TRBJ2-2 and V is TRBV5-1; the D is unclear. The CDR3 is 16 residues long. With 0 bases removed from V and 3 bases from J, the gap between germline ends came to 12 bases. The V gene's germline CDR1 is SGHRS and CDR2 YFSETQ.

This clone appeared once. The chain is built from TRBV7-9 and TRBJ2-1, with 12 bases matching TRBD1. The CDR3 covers 15 residues. Germline CDR1 is SEHNR and CDR2 is FQNEAQ (reference sequence). J was trimmed by 15 bases and V by 7 bases; bases with no gene match: 16. The CDR3 sequence: CASNGLRTGQGARFF. The CDR3 coding sequence is TGTGCCAGCAACGGCCTCCGTACGGGACAGGGGGCAAGGTTCTTC.

V usage is TRBV27 and J usage is TRBJ1-6, with D possibly TRBD1 on 6 matching bases. The V end was cut by 3 bases, the J end by 5 bases, with 8 bases between. The CDR3 is 14 amino acids. The germline V gene has CDR1 MNHEY and CDR2 SMNVEV (reference sequence). CDR3 loop: CASSLDSNNSPLHF. The CDR3 coding sequence is TGTGCCAGCAGTTTGGACAGCAATAATTCACCCCTCCACTTT.

J is TRBJ2-7 and V is TRBV19, with 7 bases fitting TRBD1. Germline V CDR1 and CDR2: LNHDA, SQIVND (reference sequence). Trimming cost V 5 bases and J 3 bases; bases outside gene matches: 1. The CDR3 contains 12 residues. DNA of the CDR3: TGTGCCAGTAGTCAGGGGGACTACGAGCAGTACTTC. Translating gives CASSQGDYEQYF. The full variable domain, completed using reference TRBV19 and TRBJ2-7, is DGGITQSPKYLFRKEGQNVTLSCEQNLNHDAMYWYRQDPGQGLRLIYYSQIVNDFQKGDIAEGYSVSREKKESFPLTVTSAQKNPTAFYLCASSQGDYEQYFGPGTRLTVT.

The genes are TRBV25-1 and TRBJ1-1; D remains unclear. CDR1 is MGHDK, CDR2 SYGVNS, per germline. V dropped 6 bases and J dropped 5 bases, with 16 bases sitting between them. The CDR3 is made up of 14 amino acids. The CDR3 sequence: CASRRTEVITEAFF. The CDR3 DNA follows: TGTGCCAGCAGACGAACGGAGGTGATAACTGAAGCTTTCTTT.

This chain joins TRBV10-3 and TRBJ2-3, with TRBD1 matching 7 bases. This CDR3 is 13 amino acids long. From germline, CDR1 is ENHRY and CDR2 SYGVKD. Losses at the gene ends were 10 bases for V and 2 bases for J; bases not matched to a gene: 6. The CDR3 DNA is TGTGCCACCCGGGACAGATCCACAGATACGCAGTATTTT. Translating gives CATRDRSTDTQYF.

This rearrangement joins TRBV14 to TRBJ2-6; D is unresolved. The CDR3 totals 16 residues. Germline V gene data show CDR1 as SGHDN and CDR2 as FVKESK. Trimming stripped 2 bases from V and 6 bases from J, with 14 bases between. CDR3 nucleotide sequence: TGTGCCAGCAGCCAACCTCAGTCTGGTGCGGCCAACGTCCTGACTTTC. It yields the protein CASSQPQSGAANVLTF. Using reference TRBV14 and TRBJ2-6 for the parts outside the CDR3, the full variable domain is EAGVTQFPSHSVIEKGQTVTLRCDPISGHDNLYWYRRVMGKEIKFLLHFVKESKQDESGMPNNRFLAERTGGTYSTLKVQPAELEDSGVYFCASSQPQSGAANVLTFGAGSRLTVL.

V gene TRBV10-2 combines with J gene TRBJ1-1; D gene uncertain. V was shortened by 5 bases and J by 1 base, with 8 bases between the two germline ends. The CDR3 runs 13 residues. From germline, CDR1 is WSHSY and CDR2 SAAADI. CDR3 sequence: CASSLEKNTEAFF. CDR3 DNA: TGCGCCAGCAGTTTGGAGAAGAACACTGAAGCTTTCTTT.

The table lists this clone with a few counts. V usage is TRBV11-2 and J usage is TRBJ1-2; the match to TRBD1 covers 8 bases. Germline CDR1 and CDR2: SGHAT and FQNNGV. The ends lost 0 bases at V and 8 bases at J; junction bases unmatched: 11. The CDR3 has 16 residues. CDR3 nucleotide sequence: TGTGCCAGCAGCTTAGAGCCGGGGCAGGGGGCGAGGGGCTACACCTTC. Its protein is CASSLEPGQGARGYTF. The full variable domain, its missing parts supplied by reference TRBV11-2 and TRBJ1-2, is EAGVAQSPRYKIIEKRQSVAFWCNPISGHATLYWYQQILGQGPKLLIQFQNNGVVDDSQLPKDRFSAERLKGVDSTLKIQPAKLEDSAVYLCASSLEPGQGARGYTFGSGTRLTVV.

The V gene is TRBV18, the J gene TRBJ1-1, with a tentative D call TRBD1 (5 bases). The CDR3 length is 14 residues. V was cut by 3 bases and J by 11 bases, with 19 bases left in between. The V gene's germline CDR1 is KGHSH and CDR2 LQKENI. The CDR3 DNA follows: TGTGCCAGCTCACCCTCCGGGACTGCGTCGTGGGCTTTCTTT. Residues: CASSPSGTASWAFF.

The chain combines TRBV7-8 with TRBJ2-7; TRBD1 might be the D (6 bases). V was cut by 5 bases and J by 6 bases, with 20 bases left in between. The CDR3 length is 15 residues. Germline CDR1 is SGHVS and CDR2 is FQNEAQ. The CDR3 reads CASSISPTGYSEQYF. The CDR3 DNA reads TGTGCCAGCAGCATCAGTCCTACAGGGTATAGCGAGCAGTACTTC.

The CDR3 nucleotides read TGTGCCAGCAATATAGCGGGAGATACGCAGTATTTT. As protein: CASNIAGDTQYF. V and J are TRBV28 and TRBJ2-3, with 7 bases aligning to TRBD2. This CDR3 region has 12 residues. The germline gives CDR1 MDHEN, CDR2 SYDVKM. V lost 7 bases and J lost 5; bases outside the gene matches: 3.

The J gene is TRBJ2-1, the V gene TRBV18; 7 nucleotides agree with TRBD1. The V segment lost 5 bases and the J segment 3 bases; nucleotides outside the gene matches: 10. Germline CDR1 reads KGHSH; CDR2 reads LQKENI. The CDR3 sequence is 16 residues long. The CDR3 loop reads CASSSLDRVRYNEQFF. In DNA form, the CDR3 reads TGTGCCAGCTCATCCCTAGACAGGGTCCGCTACAATGAGCAGTTCTTC.

This chain joins TRBV7-8 and TRBJ1-4, with D unclear. The CDR3 spans 13 residues. Germline V gene lookup returns CDR1 SGHVS and CDR2 FQNEAQ. The CDR3 loop reads CAVVGESNEKLFF. CDR3 coding DNA: TGTGCTGTTGTCGGGGAATCCAATGAAAAACTGTTTTTT.